These 26 T cell receptor beta chains share one sample of origin, sequenced in a study of regulatory T cells in long-lasting Graves disease. Sample time point: persistent/refractory GD, antithyroid drugs over 5 years with positive TRAb. There was RNA extracted from PBMCs, and the TCR library was made from it. Construction of TCR beta libraries relied on iRepertoire HTBI primers and on Arm-PCR targeting CDR3 regions. A single record per CDR3 protein comes from TCRdb applying MiXCR to the multiplex PCR reads. The table has 350,000 to 500,000 distinct CDR3 sequences, approximately 22% seen once. The sample here was peripheral blood mononuclear cells (PBMCs), taken when the disease was refractory, from a patient treated with antithyroid drugs. These receptors all come from a female donor with Graves disease.

This clonotype has only a few counts. Its ends do not fully match the called genes, so a read error is possible. V and J are TRBV20-1 and TRBJ2-3; D is possibly TRBD1 or TRBD2 (7 bases each). Germline values: CDR1 DFQATT, CDR2 SNEGSKA (reference sequence). The CDR3 contains 12 residues. The CDR3 DNA reads TGCAGTGCTAGAGAGGGGGGGACAGTAAAACCTTTT. This sequence encodes CSAREGGTVKPF.

This clonotype was found many times. The V gene is TRBV6-2 or TRBV6-3, the J gene TRBJ1-1, with a weak D call TRBD1 (6 bases). Deletions cut 4 bases from V and 1 base from J, with 10 bases between. In germline, CDR1 is MNHEY, CDR2 SVGEGT. The CDR3 has 14 amino acids. CDR3 region: CASSLQGTNTEAFF. CDR3 DNA: TGTGCCAGCAGTTTACAGGGTACGAACACTGAAGCTTTCTTT.

V and J are TRBV7-9 and TRBJ1-1; D may be TRBD1 (5 bases). Trimming left V 3 bases short and J 3 bases short, with 8 bases between. This CDR3 is built from 13 residues. The germline V gene has CDR1 SEHNR and CDR2 FQNEAQ (reference sequence). The CDR3 sequence is CASSFWGDTEAFF. In nucleotides, the CDR3 is TGTGCCAGCAGCTTCTGGGGGGACACTGAAGCTTTCTTT.

This clonotype was observed a few times. The J gene is TRBJ1-1, the V gene TRBV18; D perhaps matches TRBD1 (5 bases). Trimming pared 5 bases from V and 5 bases from J, leaving 12 bases between. The CDR3 loop spans 13 amino acids. Germline values: CDR1 KGHSH, CDR2 LQKENI. CDR3 DNA: TGTGCCAGCTCAGGGGGTGAAGTTACTGAAGCTTTCTTT. It encodes CASSGGEVTEAFF.

The CDR3 reads CAWRGQGAGETQYF. The CDR3 nucleotides are TGTGCCTGGAGGGGACAGGGGGCAGGGGAGACCCAGTACTTC. The chain joins TRBV30 to TRBJ2-5; 12 bases fit TRBD1. The J segment lost 5 bases and the V segment lost 3 bases, leaving 4 bases of the junction unmatched. This CDR3 region has 14 residues. Per germline, CDR1 GTSNPN and CDR2 SVGIG (reference sequence).

The chain employs TRBV6-2 or TRBV6-3 and TRBJ1-2; the match to TRBD1 covers 10 bases. V shed 4 bases, J shed 7 bases, and the junction held 3 bases outside the gene matches. The V gene's germline CDR1 is MNHEY and CDR2 SVGEGT. The CDR3 covers 13 residues. CDR3 in amino acids: CASSLGTGAGYTF. The DNA for the CDR3 is TGTGCCAGCAGTTTAGGGACAGGGGCTGGCTACACCTTC.

The chain couples TRBV2 to TRBJ2-1; tentatively, D is TRBD1 (6 bases). The CDR3 totals 14 residues. CDR1 is SNHLY, CDR2 FYNNEI, per germline. The V gene lost 10 bases and the J gene lost 4 bases, with 17 bases spanning the gap. CDR3: CATFRDKVYNEQFF. The CDR3 bases are TGTGCCACCTTCCGGGACAAAGTATACAATGAGCAGTTCTTC.

A few counts support this clonotype. This sequence joins TRBV11-2 and TRBJ1-5; 8 bases align to TRBD1. V trimming: 3 bases; J trimming: 5 bases; junction bases outside the gene matches: 3. The CDR3 spans 14 residues. Germline CDR1 reads SGHAT; CDR2 reads FQNNGV. CDR3 sequence (DNA): TGTGCCAGCAGCTTCGACAGGGGCGATCAGCCCCAGCATTTT. Protein sequence: CASSFDRGDQPQHF.

This clonotype was recorded at least ten times. The rearrangement links TRBV20-1 to TRBJ2-2, with D hard to call. Looked up from germline, CDR1 is DFQATT and CDR2 is SNEGSKA (reference sequence). The germline V and J ends were trimmed by 6 bases and 0 bases, with 8 bases remaining between them. The length of the CDR3 is 13 residues. The CDR3 loop is CSAAHTNTGELFF. The CDR3 nucleotides read TGCAGTGCGGCGCATACGAACACCGGGGAGCTGTTTTTT.

Many counts were recorded for this clonotype. V and J are TRBV7-8 and TRBJ2-5, with 8 bases identical to TRBD2. Germline trimming cut 3 bases from V and 4 bases from J; bases unmatched to any gene: 7. Germline V gives CDR1 SGHVS, CDR2 FQNEAQ. This CDR3 has 15 residues. This CDR3 is CASSFNSGAGETQYF. As DNA, the CDR3 is TGTGCCAGCAGCTTCAATAGCGGGGCTGGAGAGACCCAGTACTTC.

This clonotype was detected many times. The chain is built from TRBV11-2 and TRBJ2-7; the match to TRBD2 covers 7 bases. Trimming took 5 bases from V and 2 from J; bases not matched to a gene: 15. The CDR3 extends over 17 amino acids. CDR1 and CDR2 from the germline V gene are SGHAT and FQNNGV. The CDR3 DNA follows: TGTGCCAGCAGCGAACACCTTAGACTAGCTGCTACCTACGAGCAGTACTTC. Its protein is CASSEHLRLAATYEQYF.

This clonotype has just one count. This sequence is one base from a far larger clone and is likely a read error. The chain has TRBV28 and TRBJ2-5; unclear D gene. Germline loops: CDR1 MDHEN, CDR2 SYDVKM. V was pared by 5 bases and J by 2 bases, with 15 bases between. CDR3 length: 15 residues. In DNA, the CDR3 is TGTGCCAGCAGTGATTTATCCCAGGATCAAGAGACCCAGTACTTC. This sequence encodes CASSDLSQDQETQYF.

Concerning this clonotype itself: Since a much larger clone is just one base distant, this may be a read error. The chain couples TRBV28 to TRBJ1-1; tentative D call: TRBD1 (5 bases). The CDR3 loop spans 15 amino acids. Germline lookup yields CDR1 MDHEN and CDR2 SYDVKM. CDR3 residues: CASSITETANIEAFF. In nucleotides, the CDR3 is TGTGCCAGCAGTATTACGGAGACAGCGAACATTGAAGCTTTCTTT.

This clonotype was counted between two and nine times. This chain connects TRBV3-1 to TRBJ2-5, with TRBD2 matching 15 bases. Trimming at V came to 4 bases and at J to 2 bases, leaving 8 bases not matched to a gene. The germline CDR1 and CDR2 sequences are LGHDT and YNNKEL (reference sequence). CDR3 length: 18 residues. CDR3: CASSPEGLAGGRQETQYF. The DNA for the CDR3 is TGTGCCAGCAGCCCAGAGGGACTAGCGGGAGGAAGGCAAGAGACCCAGTACTTC.

The chain joins TRBV20-1 to TRBJ2-2, with 7 bases aligning to TRBD2. J was trimmed by 0 bases and V by 6 bases; bases with no gene match: 10. The length of the CDR3 is 16 residues. The germline V gene has CDR1 DFQATT and CDR2 SNEGSKA (reference sequence). This CDR3 is CSAHPGSGTNTGELFF. As DNA, the CDR3 is TGCAGTGCCCACCCGGGAAGCGGGACGAACACCGGGGAGCTGTTTTTT.

This clonotype was counted ten times or more. The chain couples TRBV28 to TRBJ1-1, with 7 bases matching TRBD1. Looked up from germline, CDR1 is MDHEN and CDR2 is SYDVKM. The CDR3 contains 15 residues. Trimming at V came to 3 bases and at J to 1 base, leaving 5 bases not matched to a gene. The CDR3 nucleotides are TGTGCCAGCAGTTTGAGGGGGCCTGGGAACACTGAAGCTTTCTTT. Its translation: CASSLRGPGNTEAFF.

This clonotype was observed a few times. Given the absence of the conserved phenylalanine or tryptophan at the CDR3 end, a read error is likely. The gene calls are TRBV6-1 and TRBJ2-7, with 8 bases matching TRBD1. The CDR3 is 13 amino acids. With V trimmed by 7 bases and J by 2 bases, 4 bases remained unmatched. Germline V gives CDR1 MNHNS, CDR2 SASEGT. The CDR3 DNA reads as TGTGCCAGCACAGGGGGCGCTCCCTACGAGCAGTACCTC. Its protein product is CASTGGAPYEQYL.

This clonotype was counted only a few times. This rearrangement joins TRBV6-1 to TRBJ2-1, with no clear D. The V gene's germline CDR1 is MNHNS and CDR2 SASEGT. Trimming shortened V by 4 bases and J by 10 bases, and 14 bases separated the two germline ends. The CDR3 sequence is 13 residues long. This CDR3 reads CASSVPPAKEQFF. The CDR3 nucleotides are TGTGCCAGCAGTGTTCCCCCCGCGAAAGAGCAGTTCTTC.

J is TRBJ2-3 and V is TRBV7-2; no reliable D call. This CDR3 has 16 amino acids. Deletions cut 5 bases from V and 0 bases from J, with 15 bases between. Germline V CDR1 and CDR2: SGHTA, FQGNSA. CDR3 coding DNA: TGTGCCAGCAGCCCCAGACCCGCGACTAGCACAGATACGCAGTATTTT. Translated, it gives CASSPRPATSTDTQYF.

Notes on this clonotype: This may be a read error, as it is one base from a much larger clone. The chain employs TRBV2 and TRBJ1-1, with TRBD1 identical over 8 bases. In germline, CDR1 is SNHLY, CDR2 FYNNEI. The CDR3 totals 13 residues. CDR3 residues: CASRTGVNTGAFF. In nucleotides, the CDR3 is TGTGCCAGCAGGACAGGGGTTAACACTGGAGCTTTCTTT.

This clonotype was recorded at least ten times. This chain links TRBV2 with TRBJ2-2; D gene ambiguous. This CDR3 comprises 15 residues. Trimming removed 2 bases from V and 5 bases from J, with 12 bases in between. The V gene's germline CDR1 is SNHLY and CDR2 FYNNEI. Written as DNA, the CDR3 is TGTGCCAGCAGTGAATGGCTCATCAAAACCGGGGAGCTGTTTTTT. It encodes CASSEWLIKTGELFF.

The chain has TRBV20-1 and TRBJ2-5; D is perhaps TRBD2 (5 bases). In germline, CDR1 is DFQATT, CDR2 SNEGSKA (reference sequence). The CDR3 runs 14 residues. V shed 0 bases and J shed 11 bases, with 19 bases lying between them. CDR3 loop: CSARDQEGPDEQYF. CDR3 in DNA: TGCAGTGCTAGAGATCAAGAGGGCCCGGATGAGCAGTACTTC.

The chain links TRBV5-6 to TRBJ1-1; D is possibly TRBD1 (5 bases). V dropped 4 bases and J dropped 2 bases, with 15 bases sitting between them. The CDR3 sequence is 15 residues long. CDR1 and CDR2 from the germline V gene are SGHDT and YYEEEE. DNA for the CDR3: TGTGCCAGCAGCCCCATCGGGGGAGTCAACACTGAAGCTTTCTTT. Translation gives CASSPIGGVNTEAFF.

There are many counts of this clonotype. The chain is built from TRBV5-1 and TRBJ2-2; 7 nucleotides align to TRBD1. The CDR3 sequence is 15 residues long. V shed 3 bases and J 2 bases; nucleotides not matched to a gene: 4. Per germline, CDR1 SGHRS and CDR2 YFSETQ. The CDR3 reads CASSSGTDNTGELFF. CDR3 nucleotide sequence: TGCGCCAGCAGCTCAGGGACAGACAACACCGGGGAGCTGTTTTTT.

The rearrangement uses TRBV19 and TRBJ2-2; 9 bases are a match to TRBD1. CDR1 and CDR2 (germline): LNHDA, SQIVND (reference sequence). The CDR3 has 15 amino acids. V lost 1 base and J lost 6; bases outside the gene matches: 3. CDR3 DNA sequence: TGTGCCAGTAGTATAGGGACAGGGGTACCCGGGGAGCTGTTTTTT. Translating gives CASSIGTGVPGELFF. Based on the CDR3 plus reference TRBV19 and TRBJ2-2, the full variable domain is DGGITQSPKYLFRKEGQNVTLSCEQNLNHDAMYWYRQDPGQGLRLIYYSQIVNDFQKGDIAEGYSVSREKKESFPLTVTSAQKNPTAFYLCASSIGTGVPGELFFGEGSRLTVL.

This clonotype was recorded many times. This chain connects TRBV28 to TRBJ1-1; perhaps TRBD1 as D (6 bases). The CDR3 is 14 amino acids. V lost 6 bases and J 1 base, leaving 12 bases between the germline ends. Germline-derived CDR1 and CDR2 are MDHEN and SYDVKM. CDR3 region: CASRGHSGNTEAFF. The CDR3 bases are TGTGCCAGCAGGGGACACAGCGGGAACACTGAAGCTTTCTTT. The full variable domain, rest sourced from reference TRBV28 and TRBJ1-1, is DVKVTQSSRYLVKRTGEKVFLECVQDMDHENMFWYRQDPGLGLRLIYFSYDVKMKEKGDIPEGYSVSREKKERFSLILESASTNQTSMYLCASRGHSGNTEAFFGQGTRLTVV.